This is a list of T cell receptor beta chains from one sample in a study of blood T cell repertoires in COVID-19. Only in-frame clones appear in the TCRdb table, and some are missing; sequencing was by immunoSEQ multiplex PCR. The repertoire holds about 250,000 clones, around four fifths seen once, with approximately 5.3% in the top ten. Specimen: peripheral blood. The receptor set was obtained from a man older than 75 with acute or convalescent COVID-19. The CDR3 runs from the conserved cysteine through the conserved F or W.

CDR3 | J | V
CASSQERAGWNTEAFF | TRBJ1-1 | TRBV3-1/TRBV3-2
CASARTGRVETQYF | TRBJ2-5 | TRBV23-1
CASSDGRLVTEAFF | TRBJ1-1 | TRBV6-4
CASSTGLVVNVLTF | TRBJ2-6 | TRBV6-5
CASSFWQGSHEQYF | TRBJ2-7 | TRBV5-5
CASSLGRGDDEQYF | TRBJ2-7 | TRBV5-1
CASVRLVRSIF | TRBJ2-3 | TRBV10-1
CATSTGGGTEAFF | TRBJ1-1 | TRBV12-3/TRBV12-4
CATRGGALYGYTF | TRBJ1-2 | TRBV12-3/TRBV12-4
CASSYTQDSNQPQHF | TRBJ1-5 | TRBV4-2
CASSWGVTAGNQPQHF | TRBJ1-5 | TRBV19
CASSWGPGQGAYEQYF | TRBJ2-7 | TRBV5-1
CASSCTDRAANQPQHF | TRBJ1-5 | TRBV5-1
CASSTGTGNSPLHF | TRBJ1-6 | TRBV5-6
CASSRRGSPNSGYTF | TRBJ1-2 | TRBV5-6
CASSAGTSGGNEQYF | TRBJ2-7 | TRBV5-1
CASSYSIWQSQETQYF | TRBJ2-5 | TRBV6-2/TRBV6-3